This T cell receptor beta chain derives from a study of response to subunit inactivated influenza vaccine (dated 2018 in TCRdb). Background on the whole study: Deep quantitative profiling of the T cell receptor repertoire was used in the study to follow responses to a trivalent subunit inactivated influenza vaccine. What the research found in general, with its limitations: The authors proposed that each seasonal influenza vaccination may bring in only a limited number of new T cells.

This sample's time point label indicates: 45 days after influenza vaccine administration. The library came from RT-PCR. TCRdb lists the instrument as Illumina HiSeq 2500. TCRdb reran the public reads through fastp at Q25 and MiXCR, keeping productive beta chains. Rows are unified per CDR3 protein, each entry keeping the most common DNA and genes. For this sample there are about 480,000 distinct CDR3 sequences; approximately 11% appear just once. Jointly, the top ten make up approximately 12% of the sample. From the cysteine through the phenylalanine, the CDR3 covers 14 amino acids. The CDR3 DNA has 42 bases and is translated from base 1. According to the germline V gene, CDR1 reads SQVTM and CDR2 reads ANQGSEA. A note on this clonotype: What antigen it recognizes has not been identified. An end of the junction does not agree with germline; a read error may underlie this.

The sequence was obtained from a man aged 50 to 59 who received an inactivated influenza vaccine. Donor details come from another sample of the same person, matched by shared clones. The material was PBMCs from blood, obtained roughly 45 days after vaccination. The chain is encoded by TRBV29-1 joined to TRBJ2-7; TRBD1 is a weak D gene call, 6 bases matching. The CDR3 loop reads CSVSGTSNSYELYF. The nucleotide sequence reads TGCAGCGTCTCCGGGACATCGAACTCCTACGAGCTGTACTTC.